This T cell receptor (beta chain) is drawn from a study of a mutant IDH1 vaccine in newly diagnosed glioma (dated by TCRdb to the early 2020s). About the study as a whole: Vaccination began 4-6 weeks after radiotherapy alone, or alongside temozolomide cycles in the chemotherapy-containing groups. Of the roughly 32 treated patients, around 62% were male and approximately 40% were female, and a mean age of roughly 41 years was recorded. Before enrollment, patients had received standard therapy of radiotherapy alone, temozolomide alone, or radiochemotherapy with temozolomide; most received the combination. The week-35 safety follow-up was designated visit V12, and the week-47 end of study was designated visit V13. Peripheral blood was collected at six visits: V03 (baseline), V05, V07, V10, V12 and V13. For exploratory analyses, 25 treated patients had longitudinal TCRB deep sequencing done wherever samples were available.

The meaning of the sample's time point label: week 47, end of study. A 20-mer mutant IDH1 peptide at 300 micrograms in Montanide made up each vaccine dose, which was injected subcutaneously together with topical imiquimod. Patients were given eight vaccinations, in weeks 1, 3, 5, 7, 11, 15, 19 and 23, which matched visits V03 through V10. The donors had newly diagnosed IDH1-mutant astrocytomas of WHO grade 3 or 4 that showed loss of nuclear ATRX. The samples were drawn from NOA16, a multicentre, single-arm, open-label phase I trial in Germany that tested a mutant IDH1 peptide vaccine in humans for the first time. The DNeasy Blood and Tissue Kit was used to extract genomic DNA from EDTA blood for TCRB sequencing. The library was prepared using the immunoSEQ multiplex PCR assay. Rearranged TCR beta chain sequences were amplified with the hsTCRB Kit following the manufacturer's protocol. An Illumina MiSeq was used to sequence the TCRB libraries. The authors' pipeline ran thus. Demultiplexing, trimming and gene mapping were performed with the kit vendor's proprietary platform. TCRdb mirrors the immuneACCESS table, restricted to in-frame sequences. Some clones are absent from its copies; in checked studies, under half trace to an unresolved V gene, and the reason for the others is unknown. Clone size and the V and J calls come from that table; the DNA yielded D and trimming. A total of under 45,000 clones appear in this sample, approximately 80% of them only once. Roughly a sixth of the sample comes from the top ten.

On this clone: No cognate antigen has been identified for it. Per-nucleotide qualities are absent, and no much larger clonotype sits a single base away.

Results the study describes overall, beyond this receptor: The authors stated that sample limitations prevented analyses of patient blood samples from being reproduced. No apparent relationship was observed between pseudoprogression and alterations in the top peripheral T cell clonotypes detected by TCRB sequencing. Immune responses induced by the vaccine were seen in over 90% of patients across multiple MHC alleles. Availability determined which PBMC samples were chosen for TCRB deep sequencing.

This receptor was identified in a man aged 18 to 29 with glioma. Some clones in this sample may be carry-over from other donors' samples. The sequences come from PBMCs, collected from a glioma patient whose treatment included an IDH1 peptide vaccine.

CDR3 sequence: CASSARGQGNTEAFF. The DNA sequence is as follows: TGTGCCAGCAGCGCGAGGGGTCAAGGAAACACTGAAGCTTTCTTT. Recombination connected TRBV9 to TRBJ1-1; perhaps TRBD1 is the D gene, with 5 bases matching. Including the terminal cysteine and phenylalanine, the CDR3 comprises 15 residues. Only the CDR3 portion is preserved as DNA: 45 bases, with reading frame beginning at the first base. Reading the germline V gene gives CDR1 SGDLS and CDR2 YYNGEE. The junction shows trimming of 3 bases on V and 2 bases on J, plus 14 bases between the germline ends.